This TCR beta chain came from a study of PD-1 blockade in classical Hodgkin lymphoma. Study results and caveats: Patients who initiated nivolumab within 1 year of ASCT were excluded. Complete responders possessed baseline diversity comparable to newly diagnosed patients. Underlying causes for the observed repertoire differences were not defined, possibly disease activity or prior therapy. CD4+ but not CD8+ TCR diversity rose significantly by C4D1.

The germline V gene encodes CDR1 SGHTA and CDR2 FQGNSA. This CDR3 is built from 15 residues. The V gene end was trimmed by 2 bases and the J gene end by 6 bases; junction bases not matched to a gene: 9. Data came from immunoSEQ multiplex PCR; TCRdb stores just in-frame clones and leaves some out. This table holds 25,000 to 35,000 clones, about 71% found once. A word on this clone: Its antigen is unidentified.

Autologous stem cell transplantation was followed by relapse in every patient, and brentuximab vedotin exposure varied. This TCR derives from a human donor with classical Hodgkin lymphoma. The chain recombines TRBV7-2 with TRBJ2-5; 7 nucleotides match TRBD1. The starting material was peripheral blood mononuclear cells (PBMCs), obtained before the second cycle of nivolumab. The CDR3 reads CASSLWTGSAQTQYF. DNA for the CDR3: TGTGCCAGCAGCTTATGGACAGGCAGCGCGCAGACCCAGTACTTC.